Here is one T cell receptor (beta chain) with its context. The sample comes from a study of blood T cell repertoires in COVID-19. At the level of the study: The United States, Italy and Spain were the sources of the acute and convalescent COVID-19 samples. Nucleic acid was either cDNA or gDNA, and it came from T cells, B-cell-depleted T cells, or PBMCs.

Trimming took 0 bases from V and 7 from J, leaving 7 bases between them. The CDR3 covers 13 residues. CDR1 and CDR2 (germline): MNHNS, SASEGT. In terms of age and location, participants ranged from about 18 to 95 years and lived in fewer than 30 US areas. Authors' data handling: Estimation of nucleated cell counts was performed using reference gene primer amplification. The protocol was immunoSEQ multiplex PCR, while the TCRdb copy is restricted to in-frame clones and leaves out a portion. That table is the source of V, J and clone size, and D and trimming were worked out from the DNA. The profile shows roughly 400,000 clones, about 88% of them singletons.

Sequencing was performed on PBMCs or T cells enriched from blood (not recorded which). The V and J genes are TRBV6-1 and TRBJ2-1, with D possibly TRBD2 on 6 matching bases. This sequence was found in a woman in her late teens or twenties who had been exposed to COVID-19. The CDR3 nucleotides are TGTGCCAGCAGTGAAGCGGGGGGAAATGAGCAGTTCTTC. Translation gives CASSEAGGNEQFF.